This entry features one TCR beta chain sequence. The CDR3 has 12 amino acids. Germline V CDR1 and CDR2: SNHLY, FYNNEI. Deletions cut 6 bases from V and 10 bases from J, with 13 bases between. The data stem from a study of cytomegalovirus exposure and HLA in healthy donors. Sequencing was performed with immunoSEQ multiplex PCR; in TCRdb, only in-frame clones are kept and a portion is missing. The sample holds 200,000 or so clones, less than 85% seen once. This TCR came from a woman under 30 in good health and CMV-seronegative. Sequences were obtained from PBMCs. The chain is built from TRBV2 and TRBJ2-1, with D hard to call. The CDR3 DNA follows: TGTGCCAGCAGCCCCGGTAGCCACGAGCAGTTCTTC. Encoded protein: CASSPGSHEQFF.